The sequence of this T cell receptor (beta chain) was determined in a study of tissue T cells after allogeneic stem cell transplantation. The overall study: Four unmodified and three CD34-selected T-cell-depleted grafts went to graft-versus-host disease patients. Tissue samples with histologically apparent lymphocytes on H&E review were prioritized for sequencing. Study-wide findings and caveats: Only a limited share of tissue TCRs appeared in blood or spleen.

This research-autopsy study prospectively enrolled adult allogeneic hematopoietic cell transplant recipients with steroid-refractory graft-versus-host disease. Autopsy tissues included GI tract, liver, skin and lymphoid organs. Only in-frame clones appear in the TCRdb table, and some are missing; sequencing was by immunoSEQ multiplex PCR. The table lists 3,400 or so clones, approximately 79% of them singletons. The V and J ends lost 3 bases and 3 bases respectively, with 12 bases between them. CDR1 is MDHEN and CDR2 is SYDVKM in the germline V gene. This CDR3 contains 15 residues. A remark on this clone: Its antigen is as yet unknown.

The material was left colon tissue, obtained at autopsy. The receptor's source is a male patient at least 60 years old with steroid-refractory graft-versus-host disease after an allogeneic stem cell transplant. A share of the T cells may be of graft donor origin. The V call is TRBV28, the J call TRBJ2-4, with D possibly being TRBD2 (7 bases). The chain's CDR3 is CASSFTGGGKNIQYF. The DNA for the CDR3 is TGTGCCAGCAGTTTCACGGGGGGCGGCAAAAACATTCAGTACTTC.